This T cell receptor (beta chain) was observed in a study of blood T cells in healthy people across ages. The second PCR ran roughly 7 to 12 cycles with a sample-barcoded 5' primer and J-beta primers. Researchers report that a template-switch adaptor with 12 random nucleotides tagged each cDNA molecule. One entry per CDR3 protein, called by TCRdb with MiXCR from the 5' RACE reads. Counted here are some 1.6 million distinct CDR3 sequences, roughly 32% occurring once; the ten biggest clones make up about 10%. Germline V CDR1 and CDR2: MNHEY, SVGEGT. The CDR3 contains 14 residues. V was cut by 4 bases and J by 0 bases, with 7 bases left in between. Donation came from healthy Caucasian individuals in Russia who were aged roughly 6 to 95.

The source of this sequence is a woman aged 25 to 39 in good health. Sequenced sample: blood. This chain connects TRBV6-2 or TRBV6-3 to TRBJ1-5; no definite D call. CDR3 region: CASSSAYSNQPQHF. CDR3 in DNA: TGTGCCAGCAGTTCCGCGTATAGCAATCAGCCCCAGCATTTT.